The clone carrying this T cell receptor (beta chain) was found a few times. Its antigen is not known. The length of the CDR3 is 16 residues. Germline V gene data show CDR1 as DFQATT and CDR2 as SNEGSKA (reference sequence). V was pared by 0 bases and J by 5 bases, with 19 bases between. Time point noted: persistent/refractory GD, antithyroid drugs over 5 years with positive TRAb. The TCR library used RNA extracted from PBMCs. This entry is derived from a study of regulatory T cells in long-lasting Graves disease. Both iRepertoire HTBI primers and Arm-PCR of CDR3 regions were used to build the TCR beta libraries. TCRdb analysed the multiplex PCR reads with MiXCR anew, one entry per CDR3 protein. The profile shows 450,000 or so distinct CDR3 sequences, about 20% of them singletons. Findings of the study overall: Newly diagnosed Graves' patients had higher TCR diversity than persistent ones. Newly diagnosed patients shared around 910 public clonotypes; persistent patients shared some 2,700. Repertoires from persistent disease leaned toward TRBV28, TRBJ1-2 and TRBJ2-5.

The receptor was isolated from a female donor with Graves disease. The starting material was peripheral blood mononuclear cells (PBMCs), obtained when the disease was refractory, from a patient treated with antithyroid drugs. This sequence joins TRBV20-1 and TRBJ1-2; TRBD1 is a possible D gene (5 bases). CDR3 nucleotides: TGCAGTGCTAGAGATACAACAGGTAGAGGGCTTTATGGCTACACCTTC. The encoded protein is CSARDTTGRGLYGYTF.